These 31 T cell receptor beta chains share one sample of origin, sequenced in a study of T cell responses to AZD1222 COVID-19 vaccine. Sequencing used immunoSEQ multiplex PCR; TCRdb keeps in-frame clones, though not all of them. Among about 120,000 clones, 86% were seen once, and the ten largest hold about a fifth. The source was peripheral blood, collected on day 0 of AZD1222 vaccination. The receptors were sampled from an adult in good health.

The chain uses TRBV5-1 and TRBJ2-5; no clear D. Germline V lookup: CDR1 SGHRS, CDR2 YFSETQ. V was cut by 2 bases and J by 2 bases, with 1 base left in between. The CDR3 has 11 amino acids. The DNA of the CDR3 is TGCGCCAGCAGCTTTCAAGAGACCCAGTACTTC. It is translated as CASSFQETQYF.

In this sample, this clone turned up a few times. The gene calls are TRBV7-2 and TRBJ2-7; perhaps TRBD1 as D (6 bases). Germline CDR1 SGHTA, CDR2 FQGNSA. V was clipped by 3 bases and J by 6 bases, with 18 bases between them. The length of the CDR3 is 15 residues. CDR3 in amino acids: CASSLRGGGGGEQYF. The CDR3, as DNA: TGTGCCAGCAGCTTGCGAGGTGGGGGCGGCGGCGAGCAGTACTTC. The whole variable domain, filled in from reference TRBV7-2 and TRBJ2-7, reads GAGVSQSPSNKVTEKGKDVELRCDPISGHTALYWYRQSLGQGLEFLIYFQGNSAPDKSGLPSDRFSAERTGGSVSTLTIQRTQQEDSAVYLCASSLRGGGGGEQYFGPGTRLTVT.

As for this clone: Other DNA sequences in the same sample also yield this CDR3. The rearrangement uses TRBV28 and TRBJ1-2, with 7 bases aligning to TRBD1. Per germline, CDR1 MDHEN and CDR2 SYDVKM. After removal of 2 bases from V and 4 bases from J, the junction contained 4 bases not matched to a gene. The CDR3 extends over 14 amino acids. The CDR3 coding sequence is TGTGCCAGCAGTTTACTACAGGGGAGCTATGGCTACACCTTC. Protein sequence: CASSLLQGSYGYTF.

This chain joins TRBV7-8 and TRBJ2-3; possible D gene TRBD2, 7 bases. The CDR3 has 14 residues. The V gene lost 4 bases and the J gene lost 4 bases, with 12 bases spanning the gap. CDR1 and CDR2 (germline): SGHVS, FQNEAQ. CDR3 sequence (DNA): TGTGCCAGCAGCTCGGGGGGCTCCCCAGATACGCAGTATTTT. This gives the protein CASSSGGSPDTQYF.

This clone was recorded a few times. The rearrangement uses TRBV30 and TRBJ2-7; no reliable D call. Germline V gene sequence: CDR1 GTSNPN, CDR2 SVGIG (reference sequence). CDR3 length equals 13 residues. V gave up 7 bases and J gave up 3 bases, with 16 bases separating them. The CDR3, as DNA: TGTGCCTCCAACGGAAAAGGCAGCTACGAGCAGTACTTC. Its translation is CASNGKGSYEQYF.

In its sample, this clone was seen once. The chain couples TRBV5-1 to TRBJ1-1, with D possibly matching TRBD1 (6 bases). Trimming shortened V by 2 bases and J by 0 bases, and 8 bases separated the two germline ends. Germline assignment: CDR1 SGHRS and CDR2 YFSETQ. The CDR3 length is 14 residues. The CDR3 nucleotides are TGCGCCAGCAGCTTAGGGACACTGAACACTGAAGCTTTCTTT. Translated: CASSLGTLNTEAFF.

The chain joins TRBV5-6 to TRBJ1-5; D gene uncertain. The V end was cut by 4 bases, the J end by 3 bases, with 11 bases between. The CDR3 covers 14 residues. Per germline, CDR1 SGHDT and CDR2 YYEEEE. CDR3 sequence (DNA): TGTGCCAGCAGCCTGGCGCAGGTCAATCAGCCCCAGCATTTT. It specifies CASSLAQVNQPQHF.

The chain carries TRBV11-2 and TRBJ1-4, with 11 bases aligning to TRBD1. CDR3 length: 14 residues. V lost 5 bases and J lost 5; bases outside the gene matches: 1. CDR1 is SGHAT, CDR2 FQNNGV, per germline. CDR3: CASSRDRGNEKLFF. DNA of the CDR3: TGTGCCAGCAGCCGGGACAGGGGGAATGAAAAACTGTTTTTT.

V is TRBV2 and J is TRBJ1-1, with 8 bases aligning to TRBD1. V lost 8 bases and J lost 6; bases outside the gene matches: 8. This CDR3 comprises 13 residues. The germline V gene has CDR1 SNHLY and CDR2 FYNNEI. For the CDR3, the DNA is TGTGCCAGCGGACAGGGAAATGGGGCTGAAGCTTTCTTT. This gives the protein CASGQGNGAEAFF.

This chain connects TRBV19 to TRBJ1-3, with 12 bases identical to TRBD1. The CDR3 consists of 15 residues. The V gene end was trimmed by 8 bases and the J gene end by 4 bases; junction bases not matched to a gene: 6. The germline V gene encodes CDR1 LNHDA and CDR2 SQIVND (reference sequence). CDR3 nucleotide sequence: TGTGCCAGTGGGGACAGGGGGCGTGGAGGAAACACCATATATTTT. Translation gives CASGDRGRGGNTIYF.

The chain is built from TRBV6-5 and TRBJ1-1; weak D call: TRBD1 (6 bases). Trimming shortened V by 6 bases and J by 5 bases, and 16 bases separated the two germline ends. CDR3 length: 14 residues. Germline lookup yields CDR1 MNHEY and CDR2 SVGAGI. Here the CDR3 DNA reads TGTGCCAGCAGCCGAGCTCACAGGGTGACTGAAGCTTTCTTT. Translating it yields CASSRAHRVTEAFF.

The rearrangement joins TRBV6-2 or TRBV6-3 to TRBJ1-1; 9 bases map to TRBD1. CDR3 length equals 14 residues. The V gene's germline CDR1 is MNHEY and CDR2 SVGEGT. V gave up 6 bases and J gave up 2 bases; unmatched junction bases: 4. CDR3 sequence reads: CASSPTGGNTEAFF. The CDR3 DNA follows: TGTGCCAGCAGCCCTACAGGGGGCAACACTGAAGCTTTCTTT.

This clone was found a few times. V gene TRBV28 combines with J gene TRBJ1-1, with 11 bases identical to TRBD1. Unmatched junction bases numbered 9, after V lost 7 bases and J lost 5 bases. The V gene's germline CDR1 is MDHEN and CDR2 SYDVKM. This CDR3 contains 15 residues. The chain's CDR3 is CASTPGQGARTEAFF. In DNA form, the CDR3 reads TGTGCCAGCACTCCCGGACAGGGGGCGAGGACTGAAGCTTTCTTT.

V and J are TRBV27 and TRBJ1-5, with 9 bases fitting TRBD1. Unmatched junction bases numbered 9, after V lost 5 bases and J lost 4 bases. Germline lookup yields CDR1 MNHEY and CDR2 SMNVEV (reference sequence). The CDR3 spans 16 residues. The CDR3 here is CASSPGQGTSNQPQHF. DNA for the CDR3: TGTGCCAGCAGTCCGGGACAGGGTACGTCTAATCAGCCCCAGCATTTT.

This sequence joins TRBV7-9 and TRBJ2-7, with D possibly TRBD1 on 5 matching bases. Germline V gene lookup returns CDR1 SEHNR and CDR2 FQNEAQ (reference sequence). The CDR3 totals 16 residues. The V gene lost 5 bases and the J gene lost 2 bases, with 19 bases spanning the gap. The CDR3 DNA reads TGTGCCAGCAGCCCGAGACTGGGGCCCCGCGCCTACGAGCAGTACTTC. This translates into CASSPRLGPRAYEQYF.

The V gene is TRBV13, the J gene TRBJ2-5; D ambiguous. The germline V gene has CDR1 PRHDT and CDR2 FYEKMQ (reference sequence). V lost 0 bases and J lost 0, with 8 bases in between. The CDR3 has 15 residues. The CDR3 DNA sequence: TGTGCCAGCAGCTTAGGGACTCCGTACCAAGAGACCCAGTACTTC. Translating gives CASSLGTPYQETQYF.

The chain has TRBV7-9 and TRBJ2-1, with a weak D call TRBD2 (5 bases). Germline V gene sequence: CDR1 SEHNR, CDR2 FQNEAQ (reference sequence). V lost 5 bases to trimming and J lost 2 bases, with 10 bases between them. The CDR3 length is 14 residues. As DNA, the CDR3 is TGTGCCAGCAGCGGACCGCGGGCCTACAATGAGCAGTTCTTC. As protein: CASSGPRAYNEQFF.

In its sample, this clone was seen once. The CDR3 DNA follows: TGTGCCAGCAGTGAGGAATTTAGATGGGCGAACTATGGCTACACCTTC. Its translation is CASSEEFRWANYGYTF. The chain combines TRBV6-1 with TRBJ1-2; D gene ambiguous. The CDR3 is made up of 16 amino acids. Per the germline V gene, CDR1 is MNHNS and CDR2 is SASEGT. V was trimmed by 3 bases and J by 2 bases, leaving 16 bases between them.

This chain links TRBV7-2 with TRBJ2-3, with unresolved D. This CDR3 has 11 amino acids. Germline values: CDR1 SGHTA, CDR2 FQGNSA. Trimming took 3 bases from V and 7 from J, leaving 5 bases between them. The CDR3 coding sequence is TGTGCCAGCAGCTTGCTCAATACGCAGTATTTT. The encoded protein is CASSLLNTQYF.

The chain combines TRBV5-6 with TRBJ1-2, with D uncertain. The CDR3 totals 14 residues. The V end lost 4 bases, the J end lost 0 bases, and 10 bases lay between the germline ends. Germline CDR1 is SGHDT and CDR2 is YYEEEE. The CDR3 sequence: CASSPRGTNYGYTF. The DNA of the CDR3 is TGTGCCAGCAGCCCGCGCGGAACTAACTATGGCTACACCTTC. The variable domain in full, with the rest retrieved from reference TRBV5-6 and TRBJ1-2, is DAGVTQSPTHLIKTRGQQVTLRCSPKSGHDTVSWYQQALGQGPQFIFQYYEEEERQRGNFPDRFSGHQFPNYSSELNVNALLLGDSALYLCASSPRGTNYGYTFGSGTRLTVV.

This chain links TRBV7-2 with TRBJ2-1, with 10 bases that match TRBD2. There are 14 residues in the CDR3. Germline V CDR1 and CDR2: SGHTA, FQGNSA. CDR3 region: CASRGAGGPNEQFF. The CDR3 nucleotides read TGTGCTTCCCGGGGAGCGGGGGGGCCCAATGAGCAGTTCTTC.

This clone is a singleton in its sample. The chain uses TRBV19 and TRBJ1-5; D is ambiguous. Trimming took 5 bases from V and 4 from J, leaving 15 bases between them. CDR3 length: 15 residues. Germline CDR1 is LNHDA and CDR2 is SQIVND (reference sequence). CDR3 sequence: CASSLQIVENQPQHF. In DNA, the CDR3 is TGTGCCAGTAGTCTACAAATAGTGGAGAATCAGCCCCAGCATTTT.

The J gene is TRBJ2-1, the V gene TRBV4-2; no reliable D call. The germline V gene has CDR1 LGHNA and CDR2 YNFKEQ. The V and J ends lost 4 bases and 5 bases respectively, with 18 bases between them. CDR3 size: 16 residues. The CDR3 DNA reads as TGTGCCAGCAGCCTGTCGAGGCGACCAGCTAACAATGAGCAGTTCTTC. This gives the protein CASSLSRRPANNEQFF.

This clone was seen only a few times. The V call is TRBV6-5, the J call TRBJ2-3, with D possibly being TRBD1 (6 bases). The CDR3 is made up of 16 amino acids. The germline V gene encodes CDR1 MNHEY and CDR2 SVGAGI. Trimming removed 2 bases at V and 5 bases at J, with 17 bases between. This CDR3 is CASSYGRGGGGDTQYF. CDR3 coding DNA: TGTGCCAGCAGTTACGGTCGTGGGGGCGGAGGAGATACGCAGTATTTT.

This clone was recorded only once. V and J are TRBV25-1 and TRBJ2-7, with 9 bases identical to TRBD1. The CDR3 contains 13 residues. Germline V lookup: CDR1 MGHDK, CDR2 SYGVNS. After removal of 10 bases from V and 6 bases from J, the junction contained 10 bases not matched to a gene. CDR3 loop: CAISPGQGGEQYF. The DNA of the CDR3 is TGTGCCATTTCCCCGGGACAGGGCGGCGAGCAGTACTTC.

The genes are TRBV9 and TRBJ2-3, with D possibly TRBD2 on 5 matching bases. The V and J ends lost 4 bases and 2 bases respectively, with 8 bases between them. This CDR3 is built from 13 residues. Germline CDR1 is SGDLS and CDR2 is YYNGEE. CDR3 coding DNA: TGTGCCAGCAGCTCCGACTACACAGATACGCAGTATTTT. It translates to CASSSDYTDTQYF.

This clone was seen just once. J is TRBJ1-2 and V is TRBV18, with D hard to call. The CDR3 runs 13 residues. From germline, CDR1 is KGHSH and CDR2 LQKENI. The V end lost 0 bases, the J end lost 4 bases, and 6 bases lay between the germline ends. CDR3 bases: TGTGCCAGCTCACCACCGGGTGGCTATGGCTACACCTTC. Amino acid sequence: CASSPPGGYGYTF.

The V call is TRBV2, the J call TRBJ2-7; 10 bases are a match to TRBD2. The length of the CDR3 is 14 residues. The V segment lost 4 bases and the J segment 4 bases; nucleotides outside the gene matches: 4. Per germline, CDR1 SNHLY and CDR2 FYNNEI. CDR3 bases: TGTGCCAGCAGTGCTAGCGGGGGAACTTACGAGCAGTACTTC. As protein: CASSASGGTYEQYF.

The chain joins TRBV7-2 to TRBJ1-5, with 7 bases aligning to TRBD1. CDR3 size: 14 residues. The V gene end was trimmed by 3 bases and the J gene end by 5 bases; junction bases not matched to a gene: 4. Germline values: CDR1 SGHTA, CDR2 FQGNSA. The CDR3 loop reads CASSLTGRDQPQHF. Here the CDR3 DNA reads TGTGCCAGCAGCTTGACAGGGCGCGATCAGCCCCAGCATTTT. The full variable domain, rest sourced from reference TRBV7-2 and TRBJ1-5, is GAGVSQSPSNKVTEKGKDVELRCDPISGHTALYWYRQSLGQGLEFLIYFQGNSAPDKSGLPSDRFSAERTGGSVSTLTIQRTQQEDSAVYLCASSLTGRDQPQHFGDGTRLSIL.

The J gene is TRBJ2-3, the V gene TRBV3-1 (or the pseudogene TRBV3-2), with 8 bases aligning to TRBD2. In germline, CDR1 is LGHDT, CDR2 YNNKEL (reference sequence). Trimming removed 4 bases from V and 4 bases from J; junction bases left unmatched: 16. The CDR3 totals 18 residues. The CDR3 loop reads CASSPGVAGRAGADTQYF. The CDR3 region has the DNA TGTGCCAGCAGCCCGGGGGTAGCGGGGCGGGCCGGCGCAGATACGCAGTATTTT.

The J gene is TRBJ1-6, the V gene TRBV7-2; D remains unclear. Germline V CDR1 and CDR2: SGHTA, FQGNSA. Trimming removed 1 base at V and 4 bases at J, with 8 bases between. The CDR3 contains 15 residues. The CDR3 bases are TGTGCCAGCAGCTTAGGTGATACTTATAATTCACCCCTCCACTTT. Protein sequence: CASSLGDTYNSPLHF.